This entry lists 15 T cell receptor beta chains sequenced from one sample in a study of T cells in Graves' hyperthyroidism and ophthalmopathy. Using RNA transcripts as the source, TCR beta CDR3 regions were amplified. The primer set for the first-round RT-PCR of the TCR CDR3 was HTBI. TCRdb ran MiXCR on the multiplex PCR reads and lists one entry per CDR3 protein. The table has hundreds of thousands of distinct CDR3 sequences, roughly 13% seen once. The sequenced sample consisted of blood. All receptors come from a man aged 50 to 59 with Graves' ophthalmopathy.

This clonotype was seen at least ten times. V is TRBV11-2 and J is TRBJ2-3; D gene unclear. CDR1 and CDR2 (germline): SGHAT, FQNNGV. The CDR3 covers 15 residues. Deletions cut 0 bases from V and 1 base from J, with 8 bases between. CDR3 amino acids: CASSLESRGTDTQYF. The CDR3 DNA reads TGTGCCAGCAGCTTAGAGTCCCGAGGCACAGATACGCAGTATTTT.

This clonotype was seen repeatedly, ten times or more. The chain couples TRBV3-1 to TRBJ1-5; D uncertain. This CDR3 has 14 amino acids. V lost 3 bases and J lost 0, with 6 bases in between. Germline V gene sequence: CDR1 LGHDT, CDR2 YNNKEL (reference sequence). CDR3 residues: CASSHGISNQPQHF. CDR3 coding DNA: TGTGCCAGCAGCCACGGGATTAGCAATCAGCCCCAGCATTTT.

The chain combines TRBV12-3 or TRBV12-4 with TRBJ2-1; tentative D call: TRBD1 (6 bases). This CDR3 is 15 amino acids long. With 5 bases removed from V and 0 bases from J, the gap between germline ends came to 11 bases. DNA of the CDR3: TGTGCCAGCAGTCCCCGGGACAACTCCTACAATGAGCAGTTCTTC. This gives the protein CASSPRDNSYNEQFF.

This clonotype has a handful of counts. This chain connects TRBV4-2 to TRBJ2-2; possibly TRBD1 for D (6 bases). The CDR3 consists of 15 residues. The V end was cut by 4 bases, the J end by 3 bases, with 12 bases between. Germline-derived CDR1 and CDR2 are LGHNA and YNFKEQ. The CDR3 sequence is CASSPGGQDTGELFF. CDR3 nucleotides: TGTGCCAGCAGCCCTGGGGGACAAGACACCGGGGAGCTGTTTTTT.

This sequence joins TRBV7-6 and TRBJ2-7; the D is unclear. CDR3 length: 14 amino acids. CDR1 and CDR2 from the germline V gene are SGHVS and FNYEAQ. Trimming cost V 5 bases and J 6 bases, with 17 bases left between them. The CDR3 region has the DNA TGTGCCAGCAGCCGCACGGGCGCCCCTGCCGAGCAGTACTTC. Translating it yields CASSRTGAPAEQYF.

For this clonotype: A much more abundant neighbour one base away suggests this may be a read error. J is TRBJ2-2 and V is TRBV5-1; the D gene is possibly TRBD1 (6 bases). The CDR3 totals 15 residues. Germline CDR1 and CDR2: SGHRS and YFSETQ. CDR3 DNA sequence: TGCGCCGGCAGCCCAACAGGGAGTGAGGCCGGGGAGCTGTTTTTT. Protein sequence: CAGSPTGSEAGELFF.

This clonotype has a handful of counts. The chain combines TRBV6-2 or TRBV6-3 with TRBJ2-7; D remains ambiguous. The CDR3 contains 13 residues. The V end lost 7 bases, the J end lost 6 bases, and 16 bases lay between the germline ends. CDR1 and CDR2 from the germline V gene are MNHEY and SVGEGT. CDR3 DNA sequence: TGTGCCAGCACCCAGGACCCCCGTGGCGAGCAGTACTTC. Its translation is CASTQDPRGEQYF.

This clonotype was detected only a few times. V gene TRBV27 combines with J gene TRBJ2-4, with 8 bases matching TRBD2. The CDR3 runs 15 residues. J was trimmed by 0 bases and V by 10 bases; bases with no gene match: 8. From germline, CDR1 is MNHEY and CDR2 SMNVEV (reference sequence). The DNA for the CDR3 is TGTGCCATCGGGAGGGGGGGACTAGCCAAAAACATTCAGTACTTC. Protein: CAIGRGGLAKNIQYF.

At least ten counts were recorded for this clonotype. The CDR3 sequence: CASSSLAGGGESYNEQFF. The DNA of the CDR3 is TGTGCCAGCAGCTCGCTAGCGGGAGGGGGGGAGTCCTACAATGAGCAGTTCTTC. The V call is TRBV7-3, the J call TRBJ2-1, with 12 nucleotides matching TRBD2. Germline loops: CDR1 SGHTA, CDR2 FQGTGA. This CDR3 is built from 18 residues. The trim removed 4 bases at V and 1 base at J, leaving 8 bases unmatched.

As regards this clonotype: Possible read error: a much larger clone is one base away. The genes are TRBV5-1 and TRBJ2-2; 7 bases align to TRBD2. Germline V lookup: CDR1 SGHRS, CDR2 YFSETQ. This CDR3 is built from 13 residues. This CDR3 is CASSLVRSGEPFF. CDR3 bases: TGCGCCAGCAGCTTGGTTCGAAGCGGGGAGCCGTTTTTT. The full variable domain, rest sourced from reference TRBV5-1 and TRBJ2-2, is KAGVTQTPRYLIKTRGQQVTLSCSPISGHRSVSWYQQTPGQGLQFLFEYFSETQRNKGNFPGRFSGRQFSNSRSEMNVSTLELGDSALYLCASSLVRSGEPFFGEGSRLTVL.

A few counts support this clonotype. The chain uses TRBV15 and TRBJ2-7; D is unclear. The germline V gene has CDR1 LNHNV and CDR2 YYDKDF (reference sequence). The V end lost 0 bases, the J end lost 5 bases, and 14 bases lay between the germline ends. The CDR3 covers 15 residues. CDR3 protein: CATSRDPTTEDEQYF. In nucleotides, the CDR3 is TGTGCCACCAGCAGAGATCCAACTACCGAGGACGAGCAGTACTTC.

This clonotype turned up a few times. V and J are TRBV20-1 and TRBJ2-3; D not resolved. The germline CDR1 and CDR2 sequences are DFQATT and SNEGSKA (reference sequence). CDR3 length: 12 amino acids. The V gene lost 4 bases and the J gene lost 2 bases, with 7 bases spanning the gap. This CDR3 is CSATQATDTQYF. In DNA, the CDR3 is TGCAGTGCTACCCAGGCCACAGATACGCAGTATTTT.

The table lists this clonotype with many counts. The chain employs TRBV24-1 and TRBJ2-1; a possible D gene is TRBD2 (5 bases). V lost 1 base, J lost 5 bases, and 8 bases lay in between. Germline lookup yields CDR1 KGHDR and CDR2 SFDVKD. The CDR3 length is 14 residues. The CDR3 bases are TGTGCCACCAGTGATTTTGGAGCGGACAATGAGCAGTTCTTC. Translated, it gives CATSDFGADNEQFF.

The sample holds many counts of this clonotype. The chain recombines TRBV11-2 with TRBJ2-1, with unresolved D. V dropped 0 bases and J dropped 6 bases, with 9 bases sitting between them. The CDR3 has 14 amino acids. The germline V gene has CDR1 SGHAT and CDR2 FQNNGV. The CDR3 coding sequence is TGTGCCAGCAGCTTAGATCGAAACGGCAATGAGCAGTTCTTC. Amino acid sequence: CASSLDRNGNEQFF.

This clonotype appeared a few times. The chain has TRBV2 and TRBJ2-1, with a possible D match to TRBD2 (5 bases). The germline CDR1 and CDR2 sequences are SNHLY and FYNNEI. This CDR3 is built from 11 residues. V was clipped by 3 bases and J by 8 bases, with 5 bases between them. The CDR3 DNA reads TGTGCCAGCAGTGAGGAGGATGAGCAGTTCTTC. Residues: CASSEEDEQFF.